The T cell receptor (beta chain) under discussion was sequenced for a study of cytomegalovirus exposure and HLA in healthy donors. On the study more broadly: Some 85 million unique TCRs from HLA-typed donors were held in an early data release.

Samples came from healthy bone marrow donors. The CDR3 loop spans 14 amino acids. V shed 7 bases and J 0 bases; nucleotides not matched to a gene: 7. Germline CDR1 reads GTSNPN; CDR2 reads SVGIG (reference sequence). This clone was observed a single time. Both 60 Vbeta primers and 13 Jbeta primers went into the PCR. Clones were read by immunoSEQ multiplex PCR, and TCRdb kept only the in-frame ones, dropping some. Here the sample spans roughly 100,000 clones, over 60% being singletons. What was sequenced was PBMCs. The clonotype comes from a man in his 60s in good health and CMV-seropositive. This sequence joins TRBV30 and TRBJ1-2; 8 bases align to TRBD1. Here the CDR3 DNA reads TGTGCCTCTTACAGGGGGTTAGCTAACTATGGCTACACCTTC. Residues: CASYRGLANYGYTF.